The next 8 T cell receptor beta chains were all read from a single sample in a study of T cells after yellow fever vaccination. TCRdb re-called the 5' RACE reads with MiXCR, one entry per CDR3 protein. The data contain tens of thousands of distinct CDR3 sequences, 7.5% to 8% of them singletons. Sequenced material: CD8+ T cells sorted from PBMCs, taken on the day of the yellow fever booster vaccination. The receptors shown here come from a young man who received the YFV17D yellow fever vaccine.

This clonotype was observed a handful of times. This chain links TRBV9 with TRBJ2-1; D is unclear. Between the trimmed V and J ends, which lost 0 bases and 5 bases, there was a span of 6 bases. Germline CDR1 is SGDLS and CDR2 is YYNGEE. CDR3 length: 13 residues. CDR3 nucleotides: TGTGCCAGCAGCGTAGGACTTAACAATGAGCAGTTCTTC. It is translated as CASSVGLNNEQFF. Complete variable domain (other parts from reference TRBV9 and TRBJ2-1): DSGVTQTPKHLITATGQRVTLRCSPRSGDLSVYWYQQSLDQGLQFLIQYYNGEERAKGNILERFSAQQFPDLHSELNLSSLELGDSALYFCASSVGLNNEQFFGPGTRLTVL.

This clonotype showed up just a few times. CDR3 protein: CASTPFRAGGYEQYF. CDR3 in DNA: TGTGCCAGCACCCCCTTCCGAGCAGGGGGATACGAGCAGTACTTC. The chain joins TRBV7-2 to TRBJ2-7, with TRBD1 matching over 7 bases. There are 15 residues in the CDR3. Germline V gives CDR1 SGHTA, CDR2 FQGNSA. J was trimmed by 4 bases and V by 7 bases; bases with no gene match: 13.

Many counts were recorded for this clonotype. This CDR3 is CASSYASGSSYEQYF. The CDR3 DNA sequence: TGTGCCAGCAGCTATGCTAGCGGCAGCTCCTACGAGCAGTACTTC. The chain carries TRBV7-2 and TRBJ2-7; TRBD2 agrees at 7 bases. Trimming took 4 bases from V and 0 from J; bases not matched to a gene: 6. Germline V gives CDR1 SGHTA, CDR2 FQGNSA. This CDR3 has 15 residues.

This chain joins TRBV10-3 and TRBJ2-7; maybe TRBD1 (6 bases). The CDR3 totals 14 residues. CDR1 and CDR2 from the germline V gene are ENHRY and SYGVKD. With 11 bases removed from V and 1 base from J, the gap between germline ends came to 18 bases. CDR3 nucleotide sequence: TGTGCCCCCCCCCCCAGGGGCACATCCTACGAGCAGTACTTC. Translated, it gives CAPPPRGTSYEQYF.

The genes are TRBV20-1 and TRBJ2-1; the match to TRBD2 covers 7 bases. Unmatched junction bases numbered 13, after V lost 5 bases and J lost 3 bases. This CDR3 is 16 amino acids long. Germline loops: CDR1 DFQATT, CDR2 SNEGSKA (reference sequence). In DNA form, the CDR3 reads TGCAGTGCTGACACGTCCCGGGAGGATTTCTACAATGAGCAGTTCTTC. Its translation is CSADTSREDFYNEQFF.

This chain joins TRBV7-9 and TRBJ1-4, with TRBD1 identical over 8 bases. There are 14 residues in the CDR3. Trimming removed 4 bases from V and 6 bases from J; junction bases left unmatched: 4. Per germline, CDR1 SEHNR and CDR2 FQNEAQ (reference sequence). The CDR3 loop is CASSSRDRHEKLFF. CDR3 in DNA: TGTGCCAGCAGCTCTCGGGACAGGCATGAAAAACTGTTTTTT.

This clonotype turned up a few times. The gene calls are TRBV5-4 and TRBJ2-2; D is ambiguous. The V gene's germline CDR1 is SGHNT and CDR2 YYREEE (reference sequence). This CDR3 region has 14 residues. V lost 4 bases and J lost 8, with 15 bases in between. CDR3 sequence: CASSPGFGTGELFF. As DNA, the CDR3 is TGTGCCAGCAGCCCTGGGTTTGGTACGGGGGAGCTGTTTTTT.

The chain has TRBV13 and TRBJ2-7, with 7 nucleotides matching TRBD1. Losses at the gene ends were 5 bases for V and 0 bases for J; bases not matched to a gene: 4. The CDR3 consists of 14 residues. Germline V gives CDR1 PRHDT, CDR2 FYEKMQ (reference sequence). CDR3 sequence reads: CASSPGQDSYEQYF. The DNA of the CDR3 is TGTGCCAGCAGCCCCGGACAGGACTCCTACGAGCAGTACTTC. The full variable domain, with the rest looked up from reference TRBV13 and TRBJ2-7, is AAGVIQSPRHLIKEKRETATLKCYPIPRHDTVYWYQQGPGQDPQFLISFYEKMQSDKGSIPDRFSAQQFSDYHSELNMSSLELGDSALYFCASSPGQDSYEQYFGPGTRLTVT.